This T cell receptor (beta chain) was recovered during a study of CD8+CD57+ T cells in acquired aplastic anemia. Overall study: On average, healthy donors gave about 11 million reads for CD4+ cells.

Profiling of TCR beta VDJ combinations and CDR3 sequences used genomic DNA as template. TCRdb analysed the reads with MiXCR anew, one entry per CDR3 protein. This table holds 95,000 to 120,000 distinct CDR3 sequences, less than 65% found once. CDR1 and CDR2 (germline): MNHNS, SASEGT. Trimming cost V 6 bases and J 3 bases, with 8 bases left between them. The CDR3 runs to 12 residues. Input material: sorted CD4+, CD8+, or CD8+CD57+ T cells (not recorded which) from PBMCs. The sequence derives from a human donor in good health, serving as a control. The chain recombines TRBV6-1 with TRBJ1-2; possible D gene TRBD1, 5 bases. The DNA of the CDR3 is TGTGCCAGCAGGCGGGACTACTATGGCTACACCTTC. It yields the protein CASRRDYYGYTF.